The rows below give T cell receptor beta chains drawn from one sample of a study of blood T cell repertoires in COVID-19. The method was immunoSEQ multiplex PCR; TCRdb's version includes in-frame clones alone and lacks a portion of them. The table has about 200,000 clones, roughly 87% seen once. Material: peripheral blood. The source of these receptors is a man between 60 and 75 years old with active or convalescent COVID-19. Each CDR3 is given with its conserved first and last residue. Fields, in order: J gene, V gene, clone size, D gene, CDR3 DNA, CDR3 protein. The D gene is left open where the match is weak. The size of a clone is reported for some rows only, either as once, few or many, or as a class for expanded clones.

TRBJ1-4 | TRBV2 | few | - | TGTGCCAGCCAGACAGGCCTTAATGAAAAACTGTTTTTT | CASQTGLNEKLFF
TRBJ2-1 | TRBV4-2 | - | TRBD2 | TGTGCCAGCAGCCAAGCCAGAGCGGGGGGCTCCTACAATGAGCAGTTCTTC | CASSQARAGGSYNEQFF
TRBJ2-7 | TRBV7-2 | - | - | TGTGCCAGCAGCTTATCTACAGCTGCTCCCTACGAGCAGTACTTC | CASSLSTAAPYEQYF
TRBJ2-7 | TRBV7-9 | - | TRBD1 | TGTGCCAGCAAAAACCCAGACAGGGCTTCCTACGAGCAGTACTTC | CASKNPDRASYEQYF
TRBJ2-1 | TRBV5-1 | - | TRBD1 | TGCGCCAGCAGCCCGGGACAGTCCTACAATGAGCAGTTCTTC | CASSPGQSYNEQFF
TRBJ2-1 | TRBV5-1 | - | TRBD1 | TGCGCCAGCAGTCAAACACTTCCCGGGACAGGGGGTAGGAATGAGCAGTTCTTC | CASSQTLPGTGGRNEQFF
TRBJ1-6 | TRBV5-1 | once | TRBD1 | TGCGCCAGCAGCTTTGGGACAGGGGACTCACCCCTCCACTTT | CASSFGTGDSPLHF
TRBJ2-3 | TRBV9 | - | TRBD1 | TGTGCCAGCAGCGTAGGTGGGGGACAGCTCACAGATACGCAGTATTTT | CASSVGGGQLTDTQYF
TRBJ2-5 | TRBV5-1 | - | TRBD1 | TGCGCCAGCAGCTTGTTTAGGGGGCAACAAGAGACCCAGTACTTC | CASSLFRGQQETQYF
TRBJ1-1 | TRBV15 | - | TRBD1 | TGTGCCACCACCCTAGGACAGGACACTGAAGCTTTCTTT | CATTLGQDTEAFF
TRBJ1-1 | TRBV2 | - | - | TGTACGGGTCTTATCTTCCTGAACACTGAAGCTTTCTTT | CTGLIFLNTEAFF
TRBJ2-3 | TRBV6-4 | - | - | TGTGCCAGCAGTCTCGGGACTCCCGATACGCAGTATTTT | CASSLGTPDTQYF
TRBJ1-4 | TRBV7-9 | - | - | TGTGCCAGCAGCTCAGACAGAACAACTAATGAAAAACTGTTTTTT | CASSSDRTTNEKLFF
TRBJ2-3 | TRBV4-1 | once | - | TGCGCCAGCAGCCAAGTCCCGGGACAACGGGGCACAGATACGCAGTATTTT | CASSQVPGQRGTDTQYF
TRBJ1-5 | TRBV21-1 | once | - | TGTGCCAGCAGCAAATGGGAGGGGACAGGGGTTCAGCCCCAGCATTTT | CASSKWEGTGVQPQHF
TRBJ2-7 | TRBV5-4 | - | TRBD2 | TGTGCCAGCAGCTCCCCCCCAACTAGCGGGGCCCTTAGGGAGCAGTACTTC | CASSSPPTSGALREQYF
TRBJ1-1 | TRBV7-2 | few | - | TGTGCCAGCAGCTTAGTGGGCAGGGGACGGACTGAAGCTTTCTTT | CASSLVGRGRTEAFF